Many counts were recorded for the clone carrying this T cell receptor beta chain. The data originate from a study of CD8 T cells in ankylosing spondylitis. TCRdb processed the 5' RACE reads anew with MiXCR; each CDR3 protein has one entry. This table holds about 170,000 distinct CDR3 sequences, approximately 16% found once. With 3 bases clipped from V and 3 bases from J, the junction kept 7 bases outside the gene matches. The CDR3 totals 16 residues. CDR1 is SGHRS and CDR2 is YFSETQ in the germline V gene. The TCR was taken from a male donor with ankylosing spondylitis or in good health (not recorded which). Sequenced material: blood, either unsorted or a sorted T cell fraction (not recorded which). The chain carries TRBV5-1 and TRBJ2-2, with TRBD1 matching over 8 bases. The CDR3 sequence: CASSSRQGTDTGELFF. The DNA of the CDR3 is TGCGCCAGCAGCTCTCGACAGGGGACTGACACCGGGGAGCTGTTTTTT.